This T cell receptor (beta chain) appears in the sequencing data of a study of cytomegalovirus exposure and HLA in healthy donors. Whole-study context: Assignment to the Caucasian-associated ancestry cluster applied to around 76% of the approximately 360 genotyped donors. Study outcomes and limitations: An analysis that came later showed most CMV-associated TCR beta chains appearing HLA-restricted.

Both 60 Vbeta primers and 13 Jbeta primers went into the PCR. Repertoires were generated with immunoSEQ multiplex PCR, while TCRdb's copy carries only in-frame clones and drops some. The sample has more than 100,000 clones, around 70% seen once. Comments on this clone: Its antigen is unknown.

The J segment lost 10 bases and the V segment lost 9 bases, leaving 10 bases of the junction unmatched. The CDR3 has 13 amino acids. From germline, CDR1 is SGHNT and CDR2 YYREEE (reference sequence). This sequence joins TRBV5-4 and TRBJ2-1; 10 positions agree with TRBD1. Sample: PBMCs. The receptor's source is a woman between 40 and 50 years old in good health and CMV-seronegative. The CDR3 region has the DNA TGTGCCACAAAAAGACAGGGGGCATGGGAGCAGTTCTTC. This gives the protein CATKRQGAWEQFF.